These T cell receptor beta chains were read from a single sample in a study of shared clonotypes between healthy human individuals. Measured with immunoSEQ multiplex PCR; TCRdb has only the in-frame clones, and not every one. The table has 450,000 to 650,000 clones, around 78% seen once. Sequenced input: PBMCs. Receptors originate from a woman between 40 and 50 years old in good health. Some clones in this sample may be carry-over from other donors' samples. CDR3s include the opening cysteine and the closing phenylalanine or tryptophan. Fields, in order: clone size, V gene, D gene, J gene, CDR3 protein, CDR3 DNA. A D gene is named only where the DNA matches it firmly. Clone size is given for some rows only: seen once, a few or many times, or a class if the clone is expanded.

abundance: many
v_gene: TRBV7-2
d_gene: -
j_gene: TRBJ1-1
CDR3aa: CASSPSITEAFF
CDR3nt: TGTGCCAGCAGCCCCTCGATCACTGAAGCTTTCTTT

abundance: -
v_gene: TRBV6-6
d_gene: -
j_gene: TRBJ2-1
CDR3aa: CASSYRTGGERFF
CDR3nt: TGTGCCAGCAGTTATCGTACAGGGGGGGAGCGGTTCTTC

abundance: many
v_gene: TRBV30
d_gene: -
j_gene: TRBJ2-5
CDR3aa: CAWREGSFPWQTQYF
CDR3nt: TGTGCCTGGAGGGAGGGGTCTTTCCCCTGGCAGACCCAGTACTTC

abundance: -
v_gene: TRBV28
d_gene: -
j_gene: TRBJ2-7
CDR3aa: CASSYIRDPSYEQYF
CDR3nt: TGTGCCAGCAGTTACATCCGGGACCCCTCCTACGAGCAGTACTTC

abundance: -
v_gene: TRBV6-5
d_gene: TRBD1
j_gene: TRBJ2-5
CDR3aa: CASSSDRDRGEQYF
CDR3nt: TGTGCCAGCAGTTCCGACCGGGACAGGGGTGAGCAGTACTTC

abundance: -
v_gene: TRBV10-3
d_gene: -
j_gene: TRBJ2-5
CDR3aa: CAISEPAETQYF
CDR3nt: TGTGCCATCAGTGAGCCTGCAGAGACCCAGTACTTC

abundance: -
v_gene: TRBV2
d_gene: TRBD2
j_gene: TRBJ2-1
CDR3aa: CASTEGLAGGLWQFF
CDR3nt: TGTGCCAGCACCGAAGGACTAGCGGGAGGGCTTTGGCAGTTCTTC

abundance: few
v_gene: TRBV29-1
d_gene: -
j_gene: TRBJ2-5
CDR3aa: CSVEKGNQETQYF
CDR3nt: TGCAGCGTTGAGAAGGGTAATCAAGAGACCCAGTACTTC

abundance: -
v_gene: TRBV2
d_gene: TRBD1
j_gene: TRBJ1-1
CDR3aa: CASRAGQGAQYTEAFF
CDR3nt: TGTGCCAGCAGGGCCGGACAGGGGGCACAGTACACTGAAGCTTTCTTT

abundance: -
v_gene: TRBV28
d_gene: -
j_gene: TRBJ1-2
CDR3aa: CASSHRQVHYGYTF
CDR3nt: TGTGCCAGCAGCCACAGACAGGTTCACTATGGCTACACCTTC

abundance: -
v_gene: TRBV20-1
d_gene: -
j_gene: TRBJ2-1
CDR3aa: CSAPRRGEQFF
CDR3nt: TGCAGTGCTCCCCGAAGAGGGGAGCAGTTCTTC

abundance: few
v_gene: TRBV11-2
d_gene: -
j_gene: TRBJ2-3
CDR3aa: CASSLVLRSADTQYF
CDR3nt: TGTGCCAGCAGCTTAGTTCTCAGGTCGGCTGATACGCAGTATTTT

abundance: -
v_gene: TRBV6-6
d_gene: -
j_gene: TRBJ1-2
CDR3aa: CASSYGSLTYGYTF
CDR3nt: TGTGCCAGCAGTTACGGCAGCCTGACCTATGGCTACACCTTC

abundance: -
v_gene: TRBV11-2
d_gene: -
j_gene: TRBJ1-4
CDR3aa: CASSLWAAENEKLFF
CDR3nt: TGTGCCAGCAGCTTATGGGCAGCTGAAAATGAAAAACTGTTTTTT

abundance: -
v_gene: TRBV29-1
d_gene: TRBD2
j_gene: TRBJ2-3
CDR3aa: CSVALAGDTDTQYF
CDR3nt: TGCAGCGTTGCACTAGCGGGGGACACAGATACGCAGTATTTT

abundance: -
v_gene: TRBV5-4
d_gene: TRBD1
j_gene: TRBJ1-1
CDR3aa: CASSGNRGQRGNTEAFF
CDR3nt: TGTGCCAGCAGCGGGAACAGGGGCCAAAGGGGAAACACTGAAGCTTTCTTT

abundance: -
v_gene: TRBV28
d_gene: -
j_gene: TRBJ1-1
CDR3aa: CASSLGQTNTEAFF
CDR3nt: TGTGCCAGCAGTTTAGGGCAGACGAACACTGAAGCTTTCTTT

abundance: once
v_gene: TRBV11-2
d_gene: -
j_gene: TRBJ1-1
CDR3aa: CASSLDLAPEAFF
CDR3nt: TGTGCCAGCAGCTTAGATTTAGCCCCTGAAGCTTTCTTT

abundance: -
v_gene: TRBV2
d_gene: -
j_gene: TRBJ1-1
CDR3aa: CASRTHTTEAFF
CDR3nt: TGTGCCAGCAGGACCCATACCACTGAAGCTTTCTTT

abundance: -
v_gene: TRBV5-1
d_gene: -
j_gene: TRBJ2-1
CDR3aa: CASSLTGFNNEQFF
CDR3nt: TGCGCCAGCAGCTTGACAGGGTTTAACAATGAGCAGTTCTTC

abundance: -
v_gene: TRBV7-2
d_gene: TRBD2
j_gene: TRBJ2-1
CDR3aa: CASSLRARTRFSNEQFF
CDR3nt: TGTGCCAGCAGCTTAAGAGCTCGGACTAGGTTTTCCAATGAGCAGTTCTTC

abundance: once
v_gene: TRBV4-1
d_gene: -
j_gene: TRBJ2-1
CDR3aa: CASRGTREPSYNEQFF
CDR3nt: TGCGCCAGCAGAGGAACGCGCGAACCCTCCTACAATGAGCAGTTCTTC

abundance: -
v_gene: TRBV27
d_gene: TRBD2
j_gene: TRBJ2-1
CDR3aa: CASSFGLAGLYNEQFF
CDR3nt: TGTGCCAGCAGTTTCGGACTAGCGGGGCTCTACAATGAGCAGTTCTTC

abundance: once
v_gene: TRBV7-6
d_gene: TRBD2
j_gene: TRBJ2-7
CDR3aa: CASSKTLAGYETSF
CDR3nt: TGTGCCAGCAGCAAGACCCTAGCGGGGTACGAAACGTCCTTC

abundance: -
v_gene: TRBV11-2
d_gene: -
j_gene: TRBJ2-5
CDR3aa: CASSRPHRLGAGETQYF
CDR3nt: TGTGCCAGCAGCCGCCCCCATAGACTAGGGGCGGGGGAGACCCAGTACTTC

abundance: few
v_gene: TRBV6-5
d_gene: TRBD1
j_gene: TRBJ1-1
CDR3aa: CASSSGTGTFF
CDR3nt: TGTGCCAGCAGTTCCGGGACAGGGACTTTCTTT

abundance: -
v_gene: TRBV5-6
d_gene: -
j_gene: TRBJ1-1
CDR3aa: CASSLDPGFGATFF
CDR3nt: TGTGCCAGCAGCTTGGATCCGGGGTTCGGGGCAACTTTCTTT

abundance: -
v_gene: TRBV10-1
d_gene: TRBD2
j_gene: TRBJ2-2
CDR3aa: CASGERDYRGGELFF
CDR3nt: TGCGCCAGCGGCGAGCGGGATTACCGAGGCGGGGAGCTGTTTTTT

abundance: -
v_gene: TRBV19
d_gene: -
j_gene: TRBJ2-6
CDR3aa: CASTRGRSSGANVLTF
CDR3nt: TGTGCCAGTACTCGGGGACGGAGCTCTGGGGCCAACGTCCTGACTTTC

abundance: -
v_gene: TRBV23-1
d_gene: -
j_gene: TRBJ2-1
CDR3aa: CASSQSGTLPGQQDEQFF
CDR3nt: TGCGCCAGCAGTCAATCGGGGACTCTGCCGGGACAGCAGGATGAGCAGTTCTTC

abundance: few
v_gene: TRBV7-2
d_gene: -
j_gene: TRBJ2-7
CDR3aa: CASSLSRFTYEQYF
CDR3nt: TGTGCCAGCAGCTTATCTAGATTTACCTACGAGCAGTACTTC

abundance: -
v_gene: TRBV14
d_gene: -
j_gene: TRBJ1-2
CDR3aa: CASSQRVAGKGYTF
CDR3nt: TGTGCCAGCAGCCAAAGGGTGGCAGGGAAAGGCTACACCTTC

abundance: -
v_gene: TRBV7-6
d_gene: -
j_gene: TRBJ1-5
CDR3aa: CASPISRGLSNQPQHF
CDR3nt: TGTGCCAGCCCAATCAGTCGGGGGCTTAGCAATCAGCCCCAGCATTTT

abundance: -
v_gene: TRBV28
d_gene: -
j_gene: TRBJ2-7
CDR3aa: CASNRGGGEQYF
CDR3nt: TGTGCCAGCAACCGCGGTGGCGGCGAGCAGTACTTC

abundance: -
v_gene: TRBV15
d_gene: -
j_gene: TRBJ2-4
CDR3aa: CATSQTSAKNIQYF
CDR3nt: TGTGCCACCAGCCAAACTAGCGCCAAAAACATTCAGTACTTC

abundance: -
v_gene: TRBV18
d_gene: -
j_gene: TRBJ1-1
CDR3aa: CASSSLTLNTEAFF
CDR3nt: TGTGCCAGCTCATCCCTTACCTTGAACACTGAAGCTTTCTTT

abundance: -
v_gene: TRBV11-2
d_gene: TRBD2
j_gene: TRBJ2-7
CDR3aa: CASSPVWGLAFEQYF
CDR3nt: TGTGCCAGCAGCCCCGTGTGGGGACTAGCGTTCGAGCAGTACTTC

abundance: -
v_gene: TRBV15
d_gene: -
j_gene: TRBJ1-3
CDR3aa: CATSRDGPGSTIYF
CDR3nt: TGTGCCACCAGCAGAGATGGGCCAGGGAGCACCATATATTTT

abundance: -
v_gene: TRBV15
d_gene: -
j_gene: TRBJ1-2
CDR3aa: CATSRGGQSLYTF
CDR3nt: TGTGCCACCAGCAGAGGGGGACAATCCCTCTACACCTTC

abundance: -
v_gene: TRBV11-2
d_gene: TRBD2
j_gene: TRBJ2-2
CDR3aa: CASSFYSSGPNTGELFF
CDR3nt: TGTGCCAGCAGCTTTTATTCTAGCGGGCCGAACACCGGGGAGCTGTTTTTT

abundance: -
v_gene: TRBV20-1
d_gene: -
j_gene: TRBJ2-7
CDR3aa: CSARDSYEQYF
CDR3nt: TGCAGTGCTAGAGATTCCTACGAGCAGTACTTC

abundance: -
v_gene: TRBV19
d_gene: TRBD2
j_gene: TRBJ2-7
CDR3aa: CASSIGTIERDYEQYF
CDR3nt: TGTGCCAGTAGTATCGGGACTATCGAGCGAGACTACGAGCAGTACTTC

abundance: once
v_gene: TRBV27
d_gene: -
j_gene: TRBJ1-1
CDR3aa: CASSLSRARRLNTEAFF
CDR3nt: TGTGCCAGCAGTTTATCTAGGGCCAGGCGCCTGAACACTGAAGCTTTCTTT

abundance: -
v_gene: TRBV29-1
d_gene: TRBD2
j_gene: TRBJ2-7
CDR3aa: CSVTQAGGGEQYF
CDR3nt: TGCAGCGTGACCCAGGCGGGAGGAGGCGAGCAGTACTTC

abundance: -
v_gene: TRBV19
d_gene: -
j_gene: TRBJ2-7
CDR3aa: CASSISQGRVYEQYF
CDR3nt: TGTGCCAGTAGTATATCTCAGGGGCGAGTTTACGAGCAGTACTTC

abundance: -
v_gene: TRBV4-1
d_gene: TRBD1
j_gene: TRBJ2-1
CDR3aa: CASSPILDEQGMGQFF
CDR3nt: TGCGCCAGCAGCCCAATATTGGACGAACAGGGGATGGGGCAGTTCTTC

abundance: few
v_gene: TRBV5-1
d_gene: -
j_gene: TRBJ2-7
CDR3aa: CASSLVLEYEQYF
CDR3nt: TGCGCCAGCAGCTTGGTTCTTGAATACGAGCAGTACTTC

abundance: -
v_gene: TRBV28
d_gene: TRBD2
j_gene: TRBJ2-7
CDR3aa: CASSFLTSGRSYEQYF
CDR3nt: TGTGCCAGCAGTTTCCTAACTAGCGGGAGATCCTACGAGCAGTACTTC

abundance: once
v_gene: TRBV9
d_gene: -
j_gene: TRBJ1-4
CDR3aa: CASSPTTREKLFF
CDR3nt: TGTGCCAGCAGCCCCACGACCCGAGAAAAACTGTTTTTT

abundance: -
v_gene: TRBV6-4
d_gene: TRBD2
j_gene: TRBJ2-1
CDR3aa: CASSEARLAEVYNEQFF
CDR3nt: TGTGCCAGCAGTGAGGCTAGACTAGCGGAGGTTTACAATGAGCAGTTCTTC

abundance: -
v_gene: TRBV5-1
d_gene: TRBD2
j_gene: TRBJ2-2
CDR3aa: CASSVSGRAVTGELFF
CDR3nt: TGCGCCAGCAGCGTTAGCGGGAGGGCCGTCACCGGGGAGCTGTTTTTT

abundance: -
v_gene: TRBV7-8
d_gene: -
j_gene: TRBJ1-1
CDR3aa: CASSLAERRGTEAFF
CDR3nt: TGTGCCAGCAGCTTAGCGGAGCGGCGGGGCACTGAAGCTTTCTTT

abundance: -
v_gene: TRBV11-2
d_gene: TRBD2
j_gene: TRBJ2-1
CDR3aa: CASSLFGLTSGNEQFF
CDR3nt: TGTGCCAGCAGCTTATTTGGGTTGACTAGCGGGAATGAGCAGTTCTTC

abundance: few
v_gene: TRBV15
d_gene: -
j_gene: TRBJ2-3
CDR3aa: CATRFGSDTQYF
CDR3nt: TGTGCCACCCGCTTTGGTTCAGATACGCAGTATTTT

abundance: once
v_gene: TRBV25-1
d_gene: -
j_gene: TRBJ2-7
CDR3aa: CATAHRNEQYF
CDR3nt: TGTGCCACCGCTCATAGAAACGAGCAGTACTTC